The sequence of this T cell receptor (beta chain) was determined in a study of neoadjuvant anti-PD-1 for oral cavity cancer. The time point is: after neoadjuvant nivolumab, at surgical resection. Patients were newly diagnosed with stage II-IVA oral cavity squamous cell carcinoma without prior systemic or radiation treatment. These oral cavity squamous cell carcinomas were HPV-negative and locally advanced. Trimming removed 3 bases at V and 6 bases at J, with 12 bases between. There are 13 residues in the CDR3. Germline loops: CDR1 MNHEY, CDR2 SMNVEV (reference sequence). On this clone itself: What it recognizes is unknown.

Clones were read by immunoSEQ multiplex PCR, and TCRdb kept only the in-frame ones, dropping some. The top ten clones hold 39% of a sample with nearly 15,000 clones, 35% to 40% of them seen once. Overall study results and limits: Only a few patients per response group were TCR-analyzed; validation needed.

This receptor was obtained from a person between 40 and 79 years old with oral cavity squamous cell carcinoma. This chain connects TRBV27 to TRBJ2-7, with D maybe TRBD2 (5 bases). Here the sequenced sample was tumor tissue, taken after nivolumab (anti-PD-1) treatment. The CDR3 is CASSFFTEGEQYF. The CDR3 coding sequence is TGTGCCAGCAGTTTTTTCACAGAGGGCGAGCAGTACTTC.